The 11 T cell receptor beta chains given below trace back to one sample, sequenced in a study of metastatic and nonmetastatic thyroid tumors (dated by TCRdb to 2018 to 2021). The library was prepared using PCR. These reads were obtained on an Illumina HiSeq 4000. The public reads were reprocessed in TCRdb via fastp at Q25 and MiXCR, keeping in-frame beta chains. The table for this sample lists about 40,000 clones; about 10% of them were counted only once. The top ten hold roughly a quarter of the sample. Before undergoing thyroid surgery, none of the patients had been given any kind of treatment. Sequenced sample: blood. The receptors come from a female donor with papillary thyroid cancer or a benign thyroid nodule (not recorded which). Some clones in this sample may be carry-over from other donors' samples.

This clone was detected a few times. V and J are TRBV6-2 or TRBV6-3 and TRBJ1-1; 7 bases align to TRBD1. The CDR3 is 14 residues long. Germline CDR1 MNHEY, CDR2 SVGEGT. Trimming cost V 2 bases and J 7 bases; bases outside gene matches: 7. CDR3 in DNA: TGTGCCAGCAGTTACCAGGGTGCAGGGGGTGAAGCTTTCTTT. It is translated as CASSYQGAGGEAFF.

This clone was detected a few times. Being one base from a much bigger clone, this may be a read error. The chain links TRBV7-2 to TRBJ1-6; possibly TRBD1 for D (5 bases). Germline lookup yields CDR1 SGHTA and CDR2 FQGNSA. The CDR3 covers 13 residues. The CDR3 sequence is CASSIPGNSPRHF. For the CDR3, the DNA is TGTGCCAGCAGCATACCAGGGAACTCACCCCGCCACTTT.

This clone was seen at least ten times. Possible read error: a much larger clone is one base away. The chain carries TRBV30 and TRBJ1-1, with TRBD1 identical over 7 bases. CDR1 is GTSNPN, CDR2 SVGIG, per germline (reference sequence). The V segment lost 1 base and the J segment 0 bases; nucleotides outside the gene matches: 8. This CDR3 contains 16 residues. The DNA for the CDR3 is TGTGCCTGGAGTGAAGGGACAGTCTTCATGAACACTGAAGCTTTCTTT. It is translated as CAWSEGTVFMNTEAFF. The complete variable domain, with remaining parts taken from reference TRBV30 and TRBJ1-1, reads SQTIHQWPATLVQPVGSPLSLECTVEGTSNPNLYWYRQAAGRGLQLLFYSVGIGQISSEVPQNLSASRPQDRQFILSSKKLLLSDSGFYLCAWSEGTVFMNTEAFFGQGTRLTVV.

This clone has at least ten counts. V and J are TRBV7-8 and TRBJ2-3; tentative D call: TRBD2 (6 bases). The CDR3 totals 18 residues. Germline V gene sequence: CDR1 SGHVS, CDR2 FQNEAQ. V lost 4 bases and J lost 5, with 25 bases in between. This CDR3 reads CASSSLYPLGGRGDTQYF. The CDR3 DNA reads TGTGCCAGCAGCTCCCTCTACCCCCTAGGAGGGAGAGGAGATACGCAGTATTTT.

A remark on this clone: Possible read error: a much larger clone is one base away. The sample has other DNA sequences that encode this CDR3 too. The CDR3 is CAWSKALVRNIQYF. The CDR3 bases are TGTGCCTGGAGTAAGGCTTTGGTACGGAACATTCAGTACTTC. The chain links TRBV30 to TRBJ2-4; no firm D call. Trimming took 2 bases from V and 7 from J, leaving 15 bases between them. CDR1 is GTSNPN and CDR2 is SVGIG in the germline V gene (reference sequence). This CDR3 contains 14 residues.

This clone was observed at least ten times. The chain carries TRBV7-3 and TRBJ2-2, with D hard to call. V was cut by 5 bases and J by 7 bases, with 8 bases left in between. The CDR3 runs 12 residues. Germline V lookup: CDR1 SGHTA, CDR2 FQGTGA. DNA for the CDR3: TGTGCCAGCAGCGCCGCCGGCGGGGAGCTGTTTTTT. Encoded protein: CASSAAGGELFF. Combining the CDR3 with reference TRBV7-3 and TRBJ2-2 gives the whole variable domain GAGVSQTPSNKVTEKGKYVELRCDPISGHTALYWYRQSLGQGPEFLIYFQGTGAADDSGLPNDRFFAVRPEGSVSTLKIQRTERGDSAVYLCASSAAGGELFFGEGSRLTVL.

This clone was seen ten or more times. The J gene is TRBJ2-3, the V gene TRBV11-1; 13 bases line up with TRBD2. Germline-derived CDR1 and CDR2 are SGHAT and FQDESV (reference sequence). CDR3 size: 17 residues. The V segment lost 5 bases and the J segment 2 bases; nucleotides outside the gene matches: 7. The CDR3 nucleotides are TGTGCCAGCAGCCCATCCGGGACTAGCGGGACCACAGATACGCAGTATTTT. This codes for CASSPSGTSGTTDTQYF. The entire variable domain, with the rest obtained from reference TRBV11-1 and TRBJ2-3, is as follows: EAEVAQSPRYKITEKSQAVAFWCDPISGHATLYWYRQILGQGPELLVQFQDESVVDDSQLPKDRFSAERLKGVDSTLKIQPAELGDSAMYLCASSPSGTSGTTDTQYFGPGTRLTVL.

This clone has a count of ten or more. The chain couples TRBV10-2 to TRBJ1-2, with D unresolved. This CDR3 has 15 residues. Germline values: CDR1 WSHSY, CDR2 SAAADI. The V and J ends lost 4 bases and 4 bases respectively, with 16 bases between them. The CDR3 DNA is TGCGCCAGCAGTGGTGCGGGGAGCTCGGCCTATGGCTACACCTTC. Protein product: CASSGAGSSAYGYTF.

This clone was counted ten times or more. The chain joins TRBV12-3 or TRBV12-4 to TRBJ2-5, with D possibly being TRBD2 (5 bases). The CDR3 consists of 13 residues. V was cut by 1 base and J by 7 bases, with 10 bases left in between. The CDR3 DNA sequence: TGTGCCAGCAGTTTAGGTGGCGCGGGGACCCAGTACTTC. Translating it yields CASSLGGAGTQYF.

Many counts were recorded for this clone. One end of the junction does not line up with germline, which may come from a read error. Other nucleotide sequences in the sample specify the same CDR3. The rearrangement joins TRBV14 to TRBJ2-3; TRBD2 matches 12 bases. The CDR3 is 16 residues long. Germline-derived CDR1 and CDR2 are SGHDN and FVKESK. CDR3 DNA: TGTGCCAGCAGCAAAGAGCTAGCGGGAGGGCCGGGTACGCAGTATTTT. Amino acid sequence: CASSKELAGGPGTQYF.

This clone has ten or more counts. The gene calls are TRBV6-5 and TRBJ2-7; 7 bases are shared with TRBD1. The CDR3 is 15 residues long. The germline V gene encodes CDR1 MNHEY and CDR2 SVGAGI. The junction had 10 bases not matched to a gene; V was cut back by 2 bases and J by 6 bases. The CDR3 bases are TGTGCCAGCAGTTACGGGGCAGGGGGTTTAGGCGAGCAGTACTTC. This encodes CASSYGAGGLGEQYF.